The 29 T cell receptor beta chains listed next were all sequenced from one sample in a study of shared clonotypes between healthy human individuals. Only in-frame clones appear in the TCRdb table, and some are missing; sequencing was by immunoSEQ multiplex PCR. The data show about 1.1 million clones, with approximately 80% seen just once and under 0.65% held by the top ten. Sequenced sample: memory CD4+ T cells from PBMCs. Specified subset: CD45RA-negative fraction. The receptors derive from a man aged 18-30 years in good health. Some clones in this sample may be carry-over from other donors' samples.

V usage is TRBV15 and J usage is TRBJ2-5, with D possibly TRBD1 on 5 matching bases. The CDR3 has 13 amino acids. Trimming shortened V by 4 bases and J by 2 bases, and 8 bases separated the two germline ends. Germline V gene lookup returns CDR1 LNHNV and CDR2 YYDKDF (reference sequence). The DNA of the CDR3 is TGTGCCACCAGCAAAGACAGACAAGAGACCCAGTACTTC. This translates into CATSKDRQETQYF.

V usage is TRBV7-3 and J usage is TRBJ2-5; no clear D gene. This CDR3 has 13 residues. Germline V lookup: CDR1 SGHTA, CDR2 FQGTGA. V was pared by 4 bases and J by 7 bases, with 13 bases between. Written as DNA, the CDR3 is TGTGCCAGCAGCTCAGGCCCAGATGGGACCCAGTACTTC. Amino acid sequence: CASSSGPDGTQYF. The variable domain in full, with the rest retrieved from reference TRBV7-3 and TRBJ2-5, is GAGVSQTPSNKVTEKGKYVELRCDPISGHTALYWYRQSLGQGPEFLIYFQGTGAADDSGLPNDRFFAVRPEGSVSTLKIQRTERGDSAVYLCASSSGPDGTQYFGPGTRLLVL.

The gene calls are TRBV7-2 and TRBJ2-3; 9 bases are a match to TRBD2. The trim removed 6 bases at V and 2 bases at J, leaving 6 bases unmatched. CDR1 and CDR2 from the germline V gene are SGHTA and FQGNSA. The CDR3 covers 15 residues. The CDR3: CASSLIAGVTDTQYF. CDR3 sequence (DNA): TGTGCCAGCAGTCTAATAGCGGGAGTCACAGATACGCAGTATTTT.

This chain links TRBV7-2 with TRBJ2-2; no clear D gene. The ends were cut back, 1 base at V and 6 bases at J, with 9 bases in the middle. Germline loops: CDR1 SGHTA, CDR2 FQGNSA. The CDR3 has 14 amino acids. CDR3 amino acids: CASSLVVAPGELFF. The CDR3 nucleotides read TGTGCCAGCAGCTTAGTGGTAGCCCCCGGGGAGCTGTTTTTT. The whole variable domain, remainder taken from reference TRBV7-2 and TRBJ2-2, is GAGVSQSPSNKVTEKGKDVELRCDPISGHTALYWYRQSLGQGLEFLIYFQGNSAPDKSGLPSDRFSAERTGGSVSTLTIQRTQQEDSAVYLCASSLVVAPGELFFGEGSRLTVL.

V and J are TRBV18 and TRBJ1-4; D may be TRBD1 (5 bases). V was clipped by 5 bases and J by 7 bases, with 8 bases between them. The CDR3 length is 12 residues. CDR1 is KGHSH, CDR2 LQKENI, per germline. The CDR3 nucleotides read TGTGCCAGCTCAACAGACAGTGAAAAACTGTTTTTT. Encoded protein: CASSTDSEKLFF.

V gene TRBV29-1 combines with J gene TRBJ1-4; D uncertain. Germline-derived CDR1 and CDR2 are SQVTM and ANQGSEA. V was cut by 7 bases and J by 6 bases, with 6 bases left in between. This CDR3 has 10 residues. DNA of the CDR3: TGCAGCGCGTACTATGAAAAACTGTTTTTT. Amino acid sequence: CSAYYEKLFF.

The rearrangement uses TRBV7-9 and TRBJ1-2; TRBD1 might be the D (6 bases). V shed 5 bases and J shed 3 bases, with 13 bases lying between them. CDR1 is SEHNR, CDR2 FQNEAQ, per germline (reference sequence). The CDR3 spans 14 residues. This CDR3 is CASSPSGGDYGYTF. CDR3 in DNA: TGTGCCAGCAGCCCCAGTGGGGGCGACTATGGCTACACCTTC.

The rearrangement links TRBV28 to TRBJ2-7, with 12 bases matching TRBD2. This CDR3 spans 15 amino acids. Per the germline V gene, CDR1 is MDHEN and CDR2 is SYDVKM. Trimming took 6 bases from V and 4 from J; bases not matched to a gene: 7. CDR3 nucleotides: TGTGCCAGCAGAGCTCCGGGACTAGCGGGTTACGAGCAGTACTTC. Its translation: CASRAPGLAGYEQYF.

The chain employs TRBV14 and TRBJ1-1, with 7 bases fitting TRBD1. CDR3 length equals 13 residues. Germline V gene data show CDR1 as SGHDN and CDR2 as FVKESK. The junction had 6 bases not matched to a gene; V was cut back by 0 bases and J by 11 bases. The CDR3 nucleotides read TGTGCCAGCAGCCAAGATCAGGGGGTTGGGGCTTTCTTT. It translates to CASSQDQGVGAFF.

The gene calls are TRBV7-9 and TRBJ2-5; a weak D match, TRBD1 (5 bases). V was pared by 3 bases and J by 3 bases, with 8 bases between. From germline, CDR1 is SEHNR and CDR2 FQNEAQ (reference sequence). CDR3 length: 13 residues. CDR3 DNA sequence: TGTGCCAGCAGCTTTACAGGAGAAGAGACCCAGTACTTC. It translates to CASSFTGEETQYF.

This chain links TRBV11-3 with TRBJ2-6, with TRBD1 matching over 9 bases. The CDR3 is made up of 19 amino acids. V shed 5 bases and J 0 bases; nucleotides not matched to a gene: 11. The germline gives CDR1 SGHNT, CDR2 YENEEA. CDR3: CASSPGTGKPYSGANVLTF. Written as DNA, the CDR3 is TGTGCCAGCAGCCCGGGGACAGGGAAACCCTACTCTGGGGCCAACGTCCTGACTTTC.

In its sample, this clone was seen a few times. The chain links TRBV27 to TRBJ2-5, with D possibly being TRBD2 (6 bases). The germline V gene has CDR1 MNHEY and CDR2 SMNVEV (reference sequence). The CDR3 contains 12 residues. The V end was cut by 8 bases, the J end by 2 bases, with 9 bases between. As DNA, the CDR3 is TGTGCCAGCGGGGACTTACAAGAGACCCAGTACTTC. Its protein is CASGDLQETQYF.

The chain links TRBV4-3 to TRBJ1-2, with D unclear. From germline, CDR1 is LGHNA and CDR2 YSLEER. This CDR3 has 12 amino acids. Trimming took off 5 bases at V and 8 bases at J, with 12 bases between the two ends. The chain's CDR3 is CASSKGAQGYTF. The CDR3 DNA reads TGCGCCAGCAGCAAGGGAGCCCAAGGCTACACCTTC.

V and J are TRBV5-1 and TRBJ2-3, with D tentatively TRBD1 (5 bases). The CDR3 covers 15 residues. Germline V gives CDR1 SGHRS, CDR2 YFSETQ. V was trimmed by 4 bases and J by 1 base, leaving 13 bases between them. The CDR3 region is CASSLNPTGTDTQYF. The CDR3 nucleotides read TGCGCCAGCAGCCTAAACCCGACAGGCACAGATACGCAGTATTTT. The full variable domain, its missing parts supplied by reference TRBV5-1 and TRBJ2-3, is KAGVTQTPRYLIKTRGQQVTLSCSPISGHRSVSWYQQTPGQGLQFLFEYFSETQRNKGNFPGRFSGRQFSNSRSEMNVSTLELGDSALYLCASSLNPTGTDTQYFGPGTRLTVL.

This sequence joins TRBV28 and TRBJ1-2, with D unclear. Germline V gives CDR1 MDHEN, CDR2 SYDVKM. The CDR3 has 12 residues. The germline V and J ends were trimmed by 4 bases and 4 bases, with 7 bases remaining between them. CDR3 amino acids: CASSSNLYGYTF. The DNA of the CDR3 is TGTGCCAGCAGTTCCAACCTCTATGGCTACACCTTC.

V gene TRBV2 combines with J gene TRBJ1-2; D not certain. Per germline, CDR1 SNHLY and CDR2 FYNNEI. The CDR3 contains 12 residues. Trimming left V 1 base short and J 10 bases short, with 10 bases between. CDR3 sequence reads: CASSEVDGFYTF. The DNA of the CDR3 is TGTGCCAGCAGTGAAGTGGACGGCTTCTACACCTTC. The complete variable domain, with remaining parts taken from reference TRBV2 and TRBJ1-2, reads EPEVTQTPSHQVTQMGQEVILRCVPISNHLYFYWYRQILGQKVEFLVSFYNNEISEKSEIFDDQFSVERPDGSNFTLKIRSTKLEDSAMYFCASSEVDGFYTFGSGTRLTVV.

This clone was observed a few times. The gene calls are TRBV5-4 and TRBJ2-5; a weak D match, TRBD1 (6 bases). CDR3 size: 15 residues. V shed 0 bases and J shed 1 base, with 10 bases lying between them. CDR1 SGHNT and CDR2 YYREEE come from the germline V gene (reference sequence). CDR3 sequence reads: CASSLGTATQETQYF. The CDR3 DNA sequence: TGTGCCAGCAGCTTGGGGACAGCGACCCAAGAGACCCAGTACTTC.

The V gene is TRBV7-9, the J gene TRBJ2-2, with D perhaps matching TRBD1 or TRBD2 (5 bases each). The CDR3 sequence is 15 residues long. Germline CDR1 reads SEHNR; CDR2 reads FQNEAQ (reference sequence). V dropped 5 bases and J dropped 0 bases, with 10 bases sitting between them. The CDR3 is CASSRGATNTGELFF. CDR3 DNA: TGTGCCAGCAGCCGAGGGGCAACGAACACCGGGGAGCTGTTTTTT.

This clone showed up many times. CDR3 amino acids: CASSLRGNTIYF. CDR3 bases: TGTGCCAGCAGCCTTAGAGGAAACACCATATATTTT. V is TRBV4-2 and J is TRBJ1-3; D ambiguous. V gave up 4 bases and J gave up 4 bases, with 5 bases separating them. The germline CDR1 and CDR2 sequences are LGHNA and YNFKEQ. This CDR3 is 12 amino acids long.

The CDR3 sequence is CASKGVGSPLHF. CDR3 coding DNA: TGTGCCAGCAAGGGGGTAGGATCACCCCTCCACTTT. The genes are TRBV27 and TRBJ1-6; a weak D match, TRBD1 (6 bases). CDR1 is MNHEY and CDR2 is SMNVEV in the germline V gene (reference sequence). The CDR3 spans 12 residues. V was trimmed by 7 bases and J by 10 bases, leaving 11 bases between them.

This chain's CDR3 is CASSSSTPSSGNTIYF. As DNA, the CDR3 is TGTGCCAGCAGCTCCTCGACCCCGAGCTCTGGAAACACCATATATTTT. The gene calls are TRBV7-9 and TRBJ1-3; the D is unclear. This CDR3 contains 16 residues. CDR1 is SEHNR, CDR2 FQNEAQ, per germline (reference sequence). The V and J ends lost 4 bases and 0 bases respectively, with 13 bases between them.

This clone was seen only a few times. J is TRBJ2-7 and V is TRBV6-6; TRBD2 is a possible D gene (5 bases). The CDR3 is 14 amino acids. V was cut by 6 bases and J by 4 bases, with 16 bases left in between. The germline CDR1 and CDR2 sequences are MNHNY and SVGAGI (reference sequence). CDR3 sequence: CASREDAEGYEQYF. The DNA for the CDR3 is TGTGCCAGCAGGGAAGACGCCGAGGGATACGAGCAGTACTTC.

With respect to this clone: The sample carries other DNA sequences with the same CDR3. V gene TRBV5-4 combines with J gene TRBJ2-7; no clear D. The CDR3 totals 11 residues. From germline, CDR1 is SGHNT and CDR2 YYREEE (reference sequence). Trimming left V 1 base short and J 4 bases short, with 3 bases between. The CDR3 DNA sequence: TGTGCCAGCAGCTTGAATTACGAGCAGTACTTC. It codes for CASSLNYEQYF.

V is TRBV12-5 and J is TRBJ2-3; unclear D gene. The germline V gene has CDR1 LGHNT and CDR2 FRNRAP. V gave up 3 bases and J gave up 0 bases, with 7 bases separating them. The CDR3 has 14 amino acids. The CDR3 nucleotides read TGTGCTAGTGGTTTTGGGCAGAGCACAGATACGCAGTATTTT. It translates to CASGFGQSTDTQYF. Combining the CDR3 with reference TRBV12-5 and TRBJ2-3 gives the whole variable domain DARVTQTPRHKVTEMGQEVTMRCQPILGHNTVFWYRQTMMQGLELLAYFRNRAPLDDSGMPKDRFSAEMPDATLATLKIQPSEPRDSAVYFCASGFGQSTDTQYFGPGTRLTVL.

This clone was counted a single time. Other DNA sequences in the sample encode the same CDR3. The chain is built from TRBV2 and TRBJ1-6, with 9 bases that match TRBD1. The CDR3 is made up of 16 amino acids. Trimming at V came to 6 bases and at J to 0 bases, leaving 3 bases not matched to a gene. CDR1 is SNHLY, CDR2 FYNNEI, per germline. This CDR3 reads CASSGQGSSYNSPLHF. The CDR3 DNA follows: TGTGCCAGCAGCGGACAGGGGAGCTCCTATAATTCACCCCTCCACTTT. Together with reference TRBV2 and TRBJ1-6, the CDR3 gives the full variable domain: EPEVTQTPSHQVTQMGQEVILRCVPISNHLYFYWYRQILGQKVEFLVSFYNNEISEKSEIFDDQFSVERPDGSNFTLKIRSTKLEDSAMYFCASSGQGSSYNSPLHFGNGTRLTVT.

This chain connects TRBV28 to TRBJ2-3, with TRBD2 matching over 11 bases. Germline V gene lookup returns CDR1 MDHEN and CDR2 SYDVKM. With V trimmed by 8 bases and J by 3 bases, 7 bases remained unmatched. The CDR3 extends over 15 amino acids. This CDR3 reads CASGGLAGGTDTQYF. The CDR3 bases are TGTGCCAGCGGGGGGCTAGCGGGAGGAACAGATACGCAGTATTTT.

This rearrangement joins TRBV18 to TRBJ1-5; D unclear. From germline, CDR1 is KGHSH and CDR2 LQKENI. The V and J ends lost 1 base and 4 bases respectively, with 8 bases between them. The CDR3 spans 14 residues. This CDR3 is CASSPQGGNQPQHF. The CDR3 nucleotides are TGTGCCAGCTCACCACAGGGTGGGAATCAGCCCCAGCATTTT.

The chain recombines TRBV7-7 with TRBJ2-1; the match to TRBD2 covers 8 bases. The CDR3 is made up of 16 amino acids. Germline loops: CDR1 SSHAT, CDR2 FNYEAQ (reference sequence). Unmatched junction bases numbered 5, after V lost 1 base and J lost 3 bases. CDR3 in DNA: TGTGCCAGCAGCTTAGTTGGGCTAGCGGGCTACAATGAGCAGTTCTTC. Translation gives CASSLVGLAGYNEQFF. The entire variable domain, with the rest obtained from reference TRBV7-7 and TRBJ2-1, is as follows: GAGVSQSPRYKVTKRGQDVTLRCDPISSHATLYWYQQALGQGPEFLTYFNYEAQPDKSGLPSDRFSAERPEGSISTLTIQRTEQRDSAMYRCASSLVGLAGYNEQFFGPGTRLTVL.

The V gene is TRBV5-6, the J gene TRBJ2-2; 7 bases are shared with TRBD2. This CDR3 comprises 15 residues. Losses at the gene ends were 5 bases for V and 4 bases for J; bases not matched to a gene: 8. Germline assignment: CDR1 SGHDT and CDR2 YYEEEE. CDR3 in amino acids: CASSGTAGATGELFF. CDR3 nucleotides: TGTGCCAGCAGTGGTACGGCGGGAGCCACCGGGGAGCTGTTTTTT.